A selection of T cell receptor beta chains follows, all from one sample in a study of T cells after yellow fever vaccination. TCRdb used MiXCR to reprocess the 5' RACE reads, holding one entry per CDR3 protein. The profile covers 50,000 or so distinct CDR3 sequences, with roughly 7.4% appearing a single time and around 28% taken by the ten largest. The specimen was CD8+ T cells sorted from PBMCs, collected approximately 16 days after the first yellow fever vaccination. Every receptor here comes from a man between 18 and 35 years old who received the YFV17D yellow fever vaccine. Both conserved end residues are part of each CDR3. D genes are given only for firm matches. Expanded clones get a size class; other rows say once, few or many, or leave the size out.

size,D,V,J,CDR3,DNA
many,NA,TRBV12-3/TRBV12-4,TRBJ2-6,CASSPVVPGANVLTF,TGTGCCAGCAGTCCAGTCGTTCCTGGGGCCAACGTCCTGACTTTC
many,NA,TRBV5-1,TRBJ2-1,CASSLELPLGNEQFF,TGCGCCAGCAGCTTGGAACTACCATTAGGCAATGAGCAGTTCTTC
many,TRBD1,TRBV28,TRBJ1-4,CASSSPFRDRDNEKLFF,TGTGCCAGCAGTTCCCCCTTCCGGGACAGGGATAATGAAAAACTGTTTTTT
many,NA,TRBV29-1,TRBJ2-2,CSVEQTGRANTGELFF,TGCAGCGTTGAGCAAACAGGGAGGGCGAACACCGGGGAGCTGTTTTTT
NA,NA,TRBV20-1,TRBJ2-3,CSAVGGRETRVDTQYF,TGCAGTGCCGTAGGGGGACGGGAGACCAGGGTAGATACGCAGTATTTT
many,NA,TRBV29-1,TRBJ2-7,CSVEDPIFYEQYF,TGCAGCGTTGAAGATCCGATCTTCTACGAGCAGTACTTC
many,TRBD1,TRBV6-5,TRBJ2-3,CASRPGTGGSRTDTQYF,TGTGCCAGCAGACCCGGGACAGGGGGCAGTCGGACAGATACGCAGTATTTT
many,NA,TRBV7-9,TRBJ1-1,CASSPTGGTEAFF,TGTGCCAGCAGCCCCACAGGTGGAACTGAAGCTTTCTTT
few,NA,TRBV6-5,TRBJ2-6,CASSSTGSSGANVLTF,TGTGCCAGCAGTTCCACAGGGAGCTCTGGGGCCAACGTCCTGACTTTC
NA,NA,TRBV25-1,TRBJ2-1,CASGPELRHNEQFF,TGTGCCAGCGGCCCCGAGCTCCGGCACAATGAGCAGTTCTTC
many,TRBD1,TRBV27,TRBJ1-1,CASRSRQGAPNTEAFF,TGTGCCAGCAGGTCCCGACAGGGGGCCCCGAACACTGAAGCTTTCTTT
many,NA,TRBV20-1,TRBJ1-2,CSALGQRTNYGYTF,TGCAGTGCACTTGGACAGAGAACTAACTATGGCTACACCTTC
many,NA,TRBV7-2,TRBJ1-1,CASSSVGGGTEAFF,TGTGCCAGCAGCTCCGTAGGCGGCGGGACTGAAGCTTTCTTT
many,NA,TRBV5-1,TRBJ1-1,CASSLEPAMNTEAFF,TGCGCCAGCAGCTTGGAGCCCGCCATGAACACTGAAGCTTTCTTT
many,TRBD1,TRBV29-1,TRBJ1-1,CSTGENTEAFF,TGCAGTACAGGGGAGAACACTGAAGCTTTCTTT
many,NA,TRBV5-5,TRBJ2-3,CASSSSRTDYTDTQYF,TGTGCCAGCAGCTCATCAAGGACTGACTACACAGATACGCAGTATTTT
many,NA,TRBV29-1,TRBJ1-1,CSFGLGDTEAFF,TGCAGTTTTGGATTGGGTGACACTGAAGCTTTCTTT
many,TRBD1,TRBV5-5,TRBJ2-2,CASSPGQGARFWELFF,TGTGCCAGCAGCCCCGGACAGGGGGCGAGGTTTTGGGAGCTGTTTTTT
NA,NA,TRBV7-2,TRBJ1-3,CASSPRVRGSGNTIYF,TGTGCCAGCAGCCCACGGGTTCGAGGAAGTGGAAACACCATATATTTT
many,NA,TRBV7-9,TRBJ2-1,CASSTQTGNEQFF,TGTGCCAGCAGCACTCAGACAGGCAATGAGCAGTTCTTC
many,TRBD1,TRBV5-1,TRBJ2-7,CASSLRDRSNEQYF,TGCGCCAGCAGCTTGAGGGACAGGTCTAACGAGCAGTACTTC
many,TRBD1,TRBV6-5,TRBJ2-7,CASRRGTGRGLYEQYF,TGTGCCAGCAGACGGGGGACAGGGCGGGGGCTATACGAGCAGTACTTC
NA,NA,TRBV5-1,TRBJ2-1,CASSLYGGSYNEQFF,TGCGCCAGCAGTCTTTACGGTGGAAGCTACAATGAGCAGTTCTTC
many,NA,TRBV12-3/TRBV12-4,TRBJ2-2,CASSFGTIYFRAGELFF,TGTGCCAGCAGTTTTGGGACAATTTATTTTCGGGCCGGGGAGCTGTTTTTT